The 32 T cell receptor beta chains reported below all come from one sample, sequenced in a study of cytomegalovirus exposure and HLA in healthy donors. With 60 Vbeta and 13 Jbeta primers, the PCR was carried out. Here immunoSEQ multiplex PCR was the method, and the copy in TCRdb shows in-frame clones only, minus some. The sample yields approximately 100,000 clones, around 75% seen once. Sequenced: PBMCs. The source of these receptors is a female donor in good health and CMV-seronegative.

This clone has only a few counts. The junction does not match germline at one end; this may be a read error. The rearrangement uses TRBV7-7 and TRBJ2-5; D ambiguous. The V gene's germline CDR1 is SSHAT and CDR2 FNYEAQ (reference sequence). CDR3 length equals 14 residues. The CDR3 region has the DNA TGTGCTAGCAGCTTATCGAACGGGTTACAGACCCAGTACTTC. Amino acids: CASSLSNGLQTQYF.

This chain uses TRBV13 with TRBJ2-7; D is ambiguous. The ends were cut back, 3 bases at V and 0 bases at J, with 3 bases in the middle. Germline V gene sequence: CDR1 PRHDT, CDR2 FYEKMQ (reference sequence). The CDR3 extends over 12 amino acids. CDR3 sequence reads: CASSFNSYEQYF. In DNA form, the CDR3 reads TGTGCCAGCAGCTTTAACTCCTACGAGCAGTACTTC. The complete variable domain, with remaining parts taken from reference TRBV13 and TRBJ2-7, reads AAGVIQSPRHLIKEKRETATLKCYPIPRHDTVYWYQQGPGQDPQFLISFYEKMQSDKGSIPDRFSAQQFSDYHSELNMSSLELGDSALYFCASSFNSYEQYFGPGTRLTVT.

In this sample, this clone turned up once. The CDR3 spells CASSVAASGRDTQYF. The CDR3 DNA sequence: TGTGCCAGCAGCGTAGCTGCTAGCGGGAGGGATACGCAGTATTTT. V usage is TRBV9 and J usage is TRBJ2-3; 11 positions agree with TRBD2. CDR1 is SGDLS, CDR2 YYNGEE, per germline. The CDR3 is 15 amino acids. V shed 0 bases, J shed 6 bases, and the junction held 3 bases outside the gene matches.

This clone was detected only a few times. V and J are TRBV9 and TRBJ2-5; 12 bases map to TRBD2. CDR3 size: 16 residues. Germline V lookup: CDR1 SGDLS, CDR2 YYNGEE. V lost 3 bases and J lost 5; bases outside the gene matches: 8. The CDR3 DNA reads as TGTGCCAGCAGCGGGCGGACTAGCGGGACTGTGGAGACCCAGTACTTC. It codes for CASSGRTSGTVETQYF.

This clone appeared a single time. V is TRBV4-1 and J is TRBJ2-1; TRBD2 matches at 7 bases. CDR1 is MGHRA and CDR2 is YSYEKL in the germline V gene. This CDR3 has 16 residues. The J segment lost 7 bases and the V segment lost 0 bases, leaving 9 bases of the junction unmatched. CDR3 region: CASSQEGGSWINEQFF. CDR3 in DNA: TGCGCCAGCAGCCAAGAGGGCGGGAGTTGGATAAATGAGCAGTTCTTC.

V and J are TRBV12-5 and TRBJ2-3; TRBD1 might be the D (5 bases). The CDR3 is 13 residues long. Germline values: CDR1 LGHNT, CDR2 FRNRAP. The V gene lost 3 bases and the J gene lost 6 bases, with 10 bases spanning the gap. CDR3 sequence (DNA): TGTGCTAGTGGTTTCGATGGGGCCGATACGCAGTATTTT. It specifies CASGFDGADTQYF. Complete variable domain (other parts from reference TRBV12-5 and TRBJ2-3): DARVTQTPRHKVTEMGQEVTMRCQPILGHNTVFWYRQTMMQGLELLAYFRNRAPLDDSGMPKDRFSAEMPDATLATLKIQPSEPRDSAVYFCASGFDGADTQYFGPGTRLTVL.

J is TRBJ2-7 and V is TRBV7-9; D is perhaps TRBD2 (6 bases). Trimming left V 8 bases short and J 12 bases short, with 23 bases between. Germline-derived CDR1 and CDR2 are SEHNR and FQNEAQ (reference sequence). CDR3 length: 13 residues. As DNA, the CDR3 is TGTGCCAGCGCGGGACGCTTTGGTTCATTGTGGTACTTC. Its protein product is CASAGRFGSLWYF.

This clone was recorded a few times. CDR3 in DNA: TGTGCCAGCAGCGAGGGTTACAATGAGCAGTTCTTC. Translating gives CASSEGYNEQFF. V usage is TRBV14 and J usage is TRBJ2-1, with D possibly being TRBD2 (5 bases). The V gene's germline CDR1 is SGHDN and CDR2 FVKESK. The CDR3 runs 12 residues. Trimming removed 5 bases at V and 4 bases at J, with 6 bases between.

The chain carries TRBV2 and TRBJ1-2, with 10 bases aligning to TRBD1. CDR3 length: 14 amino acids. V shed 6 bases and J 2 bases; nucleotides not matched to a gene: 3. Germline V lookup: CDR1 SNHLY, CDR2 FYNNEI. The CDR3 reads CASSEGQGNYGYTF. The CDR3 DNA reads TGTGCCAGCAGCGAGGGACAGGGGAACTATGGCTACACCTTC.

The rearrangement links TRBV27 to TRBJ1-2, with 7 bases matching TRBD1. Per the germline V gene, CDR1 is MNHEY and CDR2 is SMNVEV (reference sequence). This CDR3 contains 15 residues. Trimming at V came to 6 bases and at J to 1 base, leaving 8 bases not matched to a gene. CDR3 in DNA: TGTGCCAGCAGACGACAGGGAGCAAATAACTATGGCTACACCTTC. Amino acid sequence: CASRRQGANNYGYTF.

This clone was seen a single time. V gene TRBV5-1 combines with J gene TRBJ2-5; the D gene is possibly TRBD2 (6 bases). CDR1 and CDR2 from the germline V gene are SGHRS and YFSETQ. Trimming removed 3 bases at V and 2 bases at J, with 11 bases between. CDR3 length: 14 amino acids. The CDR3, as DNA: TGCGCCAGCAGCTCCGGGAGTCGGCAAGAGACCCAGTACTTC. This gives the protein CASSSGSRQETQYF. Together with reference TRBV5-1 and TRBJ2-5, the CDR3 gives the full variable domain: KAGVTQTPRYLIKTRGQQVTLSCSPISGHRSVSWYQQTPGQGLQFLFEYFSETQRNKGNFPGRFSGRQFSNSRSEMNVSTLELGDSALYLCASSSGSRQETQYFGPGTRLLVL.

The chain has TRBV28 and TRBJ1-5, with 7 bases that match TRBD1. There are 14 residues in the CDR3. Trimming removed 5 bases from V and 7 bases from J; junction bases left unmatched: 8. Germline V gene data show CDR1 as MDHEN and CDR2 as SYDVKM. For the CDR3, the DNA is TGTGCCAGCAGTACTGACAGGGAGGTACAGCCCCAGCATTTT. Translation gives CASSTDREVQPQHF.

The table lists this clone with a few counts. The chain combines TRBV5-5 with TRBJ2-7; D perhaps matches TRBD2 (5 bases). The CDR3 runs to 14 residues. In germline, CDR1 is SGHKS, CDR2 YYEKEE (reference sequence). V was shortened by 0 bases and J by 7 bases, with 14 bases between the two germline ends. CDR3 DNA: TGTGCCAGCAGCTTGGGAGGGTTTGTCACGGAGCAGTACTTC. Translated: CASSLGGFVTEQYF.

The rearrangement joins TRBV21-1 to TRBJ2-2; TRBD2, the table's D call, lacks a check against the DNA. TRBV21-1 is tagged as a pseudogene. CDR3 size: 17 residues. The CDR3 bases are TGTGCCAGCAGCAACACAAAGCCGGGACTTAACACCGGGGAGCTGTTTTTT. Its protein product is CASSNTKPGLNTGELFF.

The gene calls are TRBV5-1 and TRBJ2-3; the match to TRBD1 covers 7 bases. Germline CDR1 SGHRS, CDR2 YFSETQ. There are 18 residues in the CDR3. The junction had 12 bases not matched to a gene; V was cut back by 1 base and J by 1 base. The chain's CDR3 is CASSLTFTDRAGTDTQYF. CDR3 sequence (DNA): TGCGCCAGCAGCTTGACTTTCACCGACAGGGCAGGCACAGATACGCAGTATTTT. The full variable domain, in which reference TRBV5-1 and TRBJ2-3 provide the parts outside the CDR3, is KAGVTQTPRYLIKTRGQQVTLSCSPISGHRSVSWYQQTPGQGLQFLFEYFSETQRNKGNFPGRFSGRQFSNSRSEMNVSTLELGDSALYLCASSLTFTDRAGTDTQYFGPGTRLTVL.

This clone was seen ten or more times. The rearrangement links TRBV25-1 to TRBJ2-7; 10 positions agree with TRBD1. V lost 6 bases to trimming and J lost 3 bases; unmatched junction nucleotides: 2. Per germline, CDR1 MGHDK and CDR2 SYGVNS. The CDR3 extends over 13 amino acids. The CDR3 coding sequence is TGTGCCAGCAGGGGGACAGGGGTCTACGAGCAGTACTTC. Amino acid sequence: CASRGTGVYEQYF.

This clone was observed a handful of times. The chain recombines TRBV10-3 with TRBJ1-5; 7 bases map to TRBD1. Germline V gene lookup returns CDR1 ENHRY and CDR2 SYGVKD. V was clipped by 10 bases and J by 4 bases; unmatched bases: 13. The length of the CDR3 is 15 residues. CDR3 DNA: TGTGCCACCCACGAGTCGGACAGGCCAAATCAGCCCCAGCATTTT. It encodes CATHESDRPNQPQHF.

This chain connects TRBV2 to TRBJ2-5; no reliable D call. Germline lookup yields CDR1 SNHLY and CDR2 FYNNEI. This CDR3 has 13 amino acids. Trimming removed 7 bases from V and 4 bases from J, with 13 bases in between. The CDR3 DNA reads TGTGCCAGCAACAGAATAGAGTCAGAGACCCAGTACTTC. The encoded protein is CASNRIESETQYF.

The rearrangement joins TRBV2 to TRBJ2-7; 8 bases line up with TRBD2. Losses at the gene ends were 7 bases for V and 4 bases for J; bases not matched to a gene: 6. Germline-derived CDR1 and CDR2 are SNHLY and FYNNEI. The CDR3 consists of 13 residues. The CDR3, as DNA: TGTGCCAGCACGGGACTAGTGGCGTACGAGCAGTACTTC. It translates to CASTGLVAYEQYF.

V is TRBV21-1 and J is TRBJ2-4; the tabulated D call, TRBD2, remains unverified against the DNA. TRBV21-1 is shown as a pseudogene. The CDR3 contains 16 residues. CDR3 protein: CASSKVGEDTKNIQYF. CDR3 in DNA: TGTGCCAGCAGCAAAGTAGGGGAGGATACCAAAAACATTCAGTACTTC.

The chain carries TRBV6-5 and TRBJ1-1; no clear D. V dropped 5 bases and J dropped 0 bases, with 7 bases sitting between them. Germline V CDR1 and CDR2: MNHEY, SVGAGI. The CDR3 consists of 13 residues. CDR3 DNA sequence: TGTGCCAGCAGTCCGAACATGAACACTGAAGCTTTCTTT. Its translation is CASSPNMNTEAFF.

This clone was recorded a few times. This sample also contains other DNA sequences that code for the same CDR3. This rearrangement joins TRBV29-1 to TRBJ2-2; TRBD2 aligns across 12 bases. CDR3 size: 14 residues. Germline CDR1 and CDR2: SQVTM and ANQGSEA. The V segment lost 4 bases and the J segment 5 bases; nucleotides outside the gene matches: 2. CDR3 region: CSVGTSGNTGELFF. The CDR3 DNA sequence: TGCAGCGTTGGGACTAGCGGGAATACCGGGGAGCTGTTTTTT.

This clone was observed a few times. The chain couples TRBV5-5 to TRBJ1-2, with 9 bases matching TRBD1. Germline values: CDR1 SGHKS, CDR2 YYEKEE (reference sequence). The V and J ends lost 1 base and 4 bases, in that order; junction bases with no gene match: 14. This CDR3 has 18 residues. For the CDR3, the DNA is TGTGCCAGCAGCTTGTCACGGGACAGGGACCCCTTAGTCTATGGCTACACCTTC. Translation: CASSLSRDRDPLVYGYTF.

This sequence joins TRBV27 and TRBJ2-7; TRBD1 agrees at 8 bases. The CDR3 totals 13 residues. After removal of 10 bases from V and 6 bases from J, the junction contained 11 bases not matched to a gene. The V gene's germline CDR1 is MNHEY and CDR2 SMNVEV (reference sequence). In DNA, the CDR3 is TGTGCCACCAACAATGCAGGGGGCCTCGAGCAGTACTTC. Protein: CATNNAGGLEQYF.

The chain links TRBV6-6 to TRBJ2-7, with TRBD2 matching over 9 bases. Germline-derived CDR1 and CDR2 are MNHNY and SVGAGI (reference sequence). This CDR3 has 16 residues. V trimming: 0 bases; J trimming: 3 bases; junction bases outside the gene matches: 6. CDR3 DNA: TGTGCCAGCAGTTACTCGAGGTCAGCGGGAGGCTACGAGCAGTACTTC. Translated: CASSYSRSAGGYEQYF.

This rearrangement joins TRBV19 to TRBJ1-2; D is perhaps TRBD1 (5 bases). Germline-derived CDR1 and CDR2 are LNHDA and SQIVND (reference sequence). Trimming pared 4 bases from V and 2 bases from J, leaving 14 bases between. CDR3 size: 15 residues. The chain's CDR3 is CASSRVRGANYGYTF. The CDR3 DNA reads as TGTGCCAGTAGTAGGGTAAGGGGCGCGAACTATGGCTACACCTTC.

The CDR3 nucleotides are TGTGCCAGCAGCGTCTTTTCGGGGTACCAAGAGACCCAGTACTTC. Its translation is CASSVFSGYQETQYF. The chain is built from TRBV7-9 and TRBJ2-5, with D tentatively TRBD2 (5 bases). The germline V and J ends were trimmed by 5 bases and 0 bases, with 13 bases remaining between them. In germline, CDR1 is SEHNR, CDR2 FQNEAQ (reference sequence). The CDR3 is 15 amino acids.

The V gene is TRBV19, the J gene TRBJ1-2, with a tentative D call TRBD1 (6 bases). The CDR3 runs to 13 residues. The V and J ends lost 2 bases and 8 bases respectively, with 12 bases between them. CDR1 LNHDA and CDR2 SQIVND come from the germline V gene (reference sequence). CDR3 DNA: TGTGCCAGTAGTATAAGGTTGGGACACGGCTACACCTTC. Its protein is CASSIRLGHGYTF.

This rearrangement joins TRBV5-4 to TRBJ2-2; tentatively, D is TRBD2 (6 bases). Trimming removed 3 bases from V and 8 bases from J, with 8 bases in between. The CDR3 is made up of 12 amino acids. Germline V gene data show CDR1 as SGHNT and CDR2 as YYREEE (reference sequence). The CDR3 region is CASSSAGGELFF. As DNA, the CDR3 is TGTGCCAGCAGCTCGGCGGGGGGGGAGCTGTTTTTT.

The V gene is TRBV5-4, the J gene TRBJ2-7; 8 bases are a match to TRBD2. Germline V lookup: CDR1 SGHNT, CDR2 YYREEE (reference sequence). Germline trimming cut 1 base from V and 0 bases from J; bases unmatched to any gene: 3. This CDR3 region has 15 residues. The CDR3 DNA sequence: TGTGCCAGCAGCTTGACGGGACTAGGCTCCTACGAGCAGTACTTC. It encodes CASSLTGLGSYEQYF.

The chain recombines TRBV4-2 with TRBJ2-7; no clear D. Germline CDR1 and CDR2: LGHNA and YNFKEQ. V gave up 0 bases and J gave up 0 bases, with 9 bases separating them. The CDR3 is 15 amino acids. CDR3 protein: CASSQDLSSSYEQYF. Written as DNA, the CDR3 is TGTGCCAGCAGCCAAGATCTGAGTAGCTCCTACGAGCAGTACTTC.

This clone occurred once. The chain carries TRBV6-5 and TRBJ1-2; TRBD1 might be the D (6 bases). Trimming took off 0 bases at V and 3 bases at J, with 11 bases between the two ends. Germline CDR1 and CDR2: MNHEY and SVGAGI. The CDR3 spans 15 residues. The CDR3 nucleotides read TGTGCCAGCAGTTACTCCACAGGGCTAGACTATGGCTACACCTTC. Residues: CASSYSTGLDYGYTF.